This paragraph reports one T cell receptor beta chain. The antigen remains undetermined. These data originate in a study of cytomegalovirus exposure and HLA in healthy donors. General study points: Later analysis showed most CMV-associated TCR beta chains appearing HLA-restricted. Roughly even sequencing depth across donors was the assumption behind the presence/absence analyses.

The PCR had 60 Vbeta and 13 Jbeta primers. Repertoires were generated with immunoSEQ multiplex PCR, while TCRdb's copy carries only in-frame clones and drops some. The profile shows about 130,000 clones, around 77% of them singletons. The receptor was isolated from a male donor in good health and CMV-seropositive. Input material: PBMCs.

The CDR3 loop is CASSTGHSAGEKLFF. CDR3 nucleotide sequence: TGTGCCAGCAGCACCGGACACTCCGCCGGGGAAAAACTGTTTTTT. The chain has TRBV9 and TRBJ1-4, with D possibly being TRBD1 (5 bases). V shed 4 bases and J shed 8 bases, with 18 bases lying between them. The CDR3 extends over 15 amino acids. The germline gives CDR1 SGDLS, CDR2 YYNGEE. Filled out from reference TRBV9 and TRBJ1-4, the complete variable domain reads DSGVTQTPKHLITATGQRVTLRCSPRSGDLSVYWYQQSLDQGLQFLIQYYNGEERAKGNILERFSAQQFPDLHSELNLSSLELGDSALYFCASSTGHSAGEKLFFGSGTQLSVL.